The source of this TCR beta chain is a study of CD8+CD57+ T cells in acquired aplastic anemia. All patients picked for sequencing had shown, by flow cytometry, an expansion of CD8+CD57+ cells. As a group, the patients uniformly had severe acquired aplastic anemia. Receipt of therapy had not occurred in any patient by the time of blood sampling. Genomic DNA constituted the template upon which TCR beta VDJ and CDR3 profiling was performed. One entry per CDR3 protein results from TCRdb running MiXCR on the reads. The data contain fewer than 85,000 distinct CDR3 sequences, approximately 70% of them singletons. This receptor was identified in a human donor with aplastic anemia. The sequenced material came from sorted CD4+, CD8+, or CD8+CD57+ T cells (not recorded which) from PBMCs.

The CDR3 coding sequence is TGTGCCATCTGTTGGGTAGCGGGGACAGATACGCAGTATTTT. Translating gives CAICWVAGTDTQYF. The chain combines TRBV10-3 with TRBJ2-3; TRBD2 agrees at 8 bases. The germline V gene encodes CDR1 ENHRY and CDR2 SYGVKD. Trimming cost V 8 bases and J 3 bases; bases outside gene matches: 7. The CDR3 loop spans 14 amino acids.